The 18 T cell receptor beta chains given below trace back to one sample, sequenced in a study of cytomegalovirus exposure and HLA in healthy donors. PCR was performed using 60 Vbeta and 13 Jbeta primers. This table comes from immunoSEQ multiplex PCR, and its TCRdb copy is limited to in-frame clones, with some not included. The sample contains about 95,000 clones, 80% to 90% of which appear only once. Sample: PBMCs. These TCRs come from a man in his thirties or forties in good health and CMV-seropositive.

The rearrangement joins TRBV7-2 to TRBJ2-7; 8 positions match TRBD1. J was trimmed by 3 bases and V by 5 bases; bases with no gene match: 3. CDR3 length: 13 residues. Germline V gives CDR1 SGHTA, CDR2 FQGNSA. CDR3 bases: TGTGCCAGCAGCACAGGGGGGAACTACGAGCAGTACTTC. The encoded protein is CASSTGGNYEQYF.

This chain connects TRBV18 to TRBJ1-2, with TRBD1 matching over 10 bases. CDR1 and CDR2 from the germline V gene are KGHSH and LQKENI. This CDR3 region has 15 residues. V dropped 3 bases and J dropped 8; count of bases not matched to a gene: 9. CDR3 sequence: CASSPASGTGVGYTF. The CDR3 DNA follows: TGTGCCAGCTCACCCGCATCCGGGACAGGGGTAGGCTACACCTTC. Based on the CDR3 plus reference TRBV18 and TRBJ1-2, the full variable domain is NAGVMQNPRHLVRRRGQEARLRCSPMKGHSHVYWYRQLPEEGLKFMVYLQKENIIDESGMPKERFSAEFPKEGPSILRIQQVVRGDSAAYFCASSPASGTGVGYTFGSGTRLTVV.

This chain links TRBV30 with TRBJ2-7; no firm D call. Germline CDR1 reads GTSNPN; CDR2 reads SVGIG (reference sequence). V lost 2 bases, J lost 0 bases, and 8 bases lay in between. CDR3 length: 13 amino acids. The CDR3 coding sequence is TGTGCCTGGAGTCCCTCGAGCTCCTACGAGCAGTACTTC. Translating it yields CAWSPSSSYEQYF.

J is TRBJ1-4 and V is TRBV29-1; a possible D gene is TRBD1 (5 bases). The CDR3 length is 15 residues. The germline gives CDR1 SQVTM, CDR2 ANQGSEA. V was pared by 0 bases and J by 7 bases, with 15 bases between. Written as DNA, the CDR3 is TGCAGCGTTGAAGATAAGGGGCAGGGTGGTGAAAAACTGTTTTTT. Its protein is CSVEDKGQGGEKLFF.

The gene calls are TRBV11-3 and TRBJ2-1; tentative D call: TRBD2 (5 bases). V was shortened by 0 bases and J by 7 bases, with 10 bases between the two germline ends. CDR1 and CDR2 from the germline V gene are SGHNT and YENEEA. The CDR3 runs 14 residues. CDR3 protein: CASSLDPGENEQFF. The CDR3 DNA is TGTGCCAGCAGCTTAGATCCTGGGGAGAATGAGCAGTTCTTC.

This clone was seen only a few times. The chain combines TRBV28 with TRBJ2-1; D call uncertain. The V gene lost 2 bases and the J gene lost 3 bases, with 5 bases spanning the gap. The CDR3 loop spans 13 amino acids. The germline CDR1 and CDR2 sequences are MDHEN and SYDVKM. The CDR3 region has the DNA TGTGCCAGCAGTTTAGGCAGCTACAATGAGCAGTTCTTC. This translates into CASSLGSYNEQFF.

This rearrangement joins TRBV19 to TRBJ2-1; 12 nucleotides align to TRBD2. Germline V CDR1 and CDR2: LNHDA, SQIVND (reference sequence). V shed 5 bases, J shed 6 bases, and the junction held 5 bases outside the gene matches. The CDR3 has 15 residues. Here the CDR3 DNA reads TGTGCCAGTAGTCTCCTAGCGGGAGGGGGCAATGAGCAGTTCTTC. Amino acid sequence: CASSLLAGGGNEQFF.

In this sample, this clone is medium-sized. Here the CDR3 reads CASSPLSTDTQYF. The DNA of the CDR3 is TGTGCCAGCAGTCCTCTTTCCACAGATACGCAGTATTTT. The chain employs TRBV28 and TRBJ2-3; D is unresolved. V was shortened by 5 bases and J by 2 bases, with 8 bases between the two germline ends. Germline lookup yields CDR1 MDHEN and CDR2 SYDVKM. The CDR3 has 13 residues.

V and J are TRBV28 and TRBJ2-5; 8 bases map to TRBD2. The germline V gene encodes CDR1 MDHEN and CDR2 SYDVKM. This CDR3 contains 13 residues. V was clipped by 4 bases and J by 4 bases; unmatched bases: 2. CDR3 bases: TGTGCCAGCAGTTCCCGGGAGGGAGAGACCCAGTACTTC. Translation gives CASSSREGETQYF.

The rearrangement uses TRBV13 and TRBJ2-7, with 7 bases lining up with TRBD1. J was trimmed by 2 bases and V by 3 bases; bases with no gene match: 4. The CDR3 loop spans 14 amino acids. CDR1 and CDR2 (germline): PRHDT, FYEKMQ (reference sequence). DNA for the CDR3: TGTGCCAGCAGCTTCCCGGGACAGCCCTACGAGCAGTACTTC. Translation: CASSFPGQPYEQYF.

The chain uses TRBV18 and TRBJ1-2; D gene uncertain. Germline V gene data show CDR1 as KGHSH and CDR2 as LQKENI. This CDR3 comprises 14 residues. V lost 6 bases to trimming and J lost 2 bases, with 13 bases between them. The CDR3 sequence: CASSPYDTNYGYTF. In DNA, the CDR3 is TGTGCCAGCTCCCCGTATGACACGAACTATGGCTACACCTTC.

The V gene is TRBV27, the J gene TRBJ2-5; 7 bases fit TRBD1. The DNA end is more similar to TRBJ2-7, so the J call may be wrong. The germline V gene encodes CDR1 MNHEY and CDR2 SMNVEV (reference sequence). The CDR3 runs 16 residues. The CDR3 coding sequence is TGTGCCAGCAGGCTTTACACAGGGACAGCCTCCTACGAGCAGTACTTC. Amino acid sequence: CASRLYTGTASYEQYF.

V is TRBV5-1 and J is TRBJ2-7, with TRBD2 identical over 8 bases. The CDR3 is made up of 14 amino acids. Germline V gives CDR1 SGHRS, CDR2 YFSETQ. With 0 bases clipped from V and 4 bases from J, the junction kept 3 bases outside the gene matches. The CDR3, as DNA: TGCGCCAGCAGCTTGGCCGGGGGGGCTTACGAGCAGTACTTC. Amino acid sequence: CASSLAGGAYEQYF. Supplemented by reference TRBV5-1 and TRBJ2-7, the full variable domain reads KAGVTQTPRYLIKTRGQQVTLSCSPISGHRSVSWYQQTPGQGLQFLFEYFSETQRNKGNFPGRFSGRQFSNSRSEMNVSTLELGDSALYLCASSLAGGAYEQYFGPGTRLTVT.

The chain has TRBV5-1 and TRBJ2-3; TRBD1 agrees at 7 bases. V was clipped by 0 bases and J by 1 base; unmatched bases: 5. The CDR3 sequence is 16 residues long. The germline gives CDR1 SGHRS, CDR2 YFSETQ. The CDR3 nucleotides are TGCGCCAGCAGCTTGGAAGGGGGCTGGGGCACAGATACGCAGTATTTT. Translated, it gives CASSLEGGWGTDTQYF.

The gene calls are TRBV30 and TRBJ2-1, with 7 nucleotides matching TRBD2. Germline lookup yields CDR1 GTSNPN and CDR2 SVGIG (reference sequence). The CDR3 is 12 residues long. Trimming at V came to 2 bases and at J to 9 bases, leaving 4 bases not matched to a gene. The CDR3 loop is CAWSSGTIEQFF. The CDR3 DNA sequence: TGTGCCTGGAGTAGCGGGACGATTGAGCAGTTCTTC.

The chain employs TRBV7-8 and TRBJ2-7, with TRBD2 identical over 11 bases. Losses at the gene ends were 5 bases for V and 2 bases for J; bases not matched to a gene: 2. The V gene's germline CDR1 is SGHVS and CDR2 FQNEAQ. This CDR3 has 14 amino acids. The CDR3 region has the DNA TGTGCCAGCAGCCCGGGACTAGCGGCCTACGAGCAGTACTTC. Its translation is CASSPGLAAYEQYF. Filled out from reference TRBV7-8 and TRBJ2-7, the complete variable domain reads GAGVSQSPRYKVAKRGQDVALRCDPISGHVSLFWYQQALGQGPEFLTYFQNEAQLDKSGLPSDRFFAERPEGSVSTLKIQRTQQEDSAVYLCASSPGLAAYEQYFGPGTRLTVT.

The rearrangement joins TRBV9 to TRBJ2-5, with 12 bases aligning to TRBD2. CDR1 and CDR2 (germline): SGDLS, YYNGEE. V lost 3 bases, J lost 4 bases, and 16 bases stayed unmatched. This CDR3 region has 19 residues. The CDR3 nucleotides are TGTGCCAGCAGCGAGAGACTCCTAGCGGGAGGGGCAAATAGAGAGACCCAGTACTTC. Amino acid sequence: CASSERLLAGGANRETQYF.

This clone was recorded once. The chain has TRBV27 and TRBJ1-2, with 8 nucleotides matching TRBD1. CDR1 MNHEY and CDR2 SMNVEV come from the germline V gene (reference sequence). J was trimmed by 2 bases and V by 6 bases; bases with no gene match: 5. The length of the CDR3 is 14 residues. CDR3 nucleotide sequence: TGTGCCAGCAGCCGGACAGGGTGGAACTATGGCTACACCTTC. Translation: CASSRTGWNYGYTF.